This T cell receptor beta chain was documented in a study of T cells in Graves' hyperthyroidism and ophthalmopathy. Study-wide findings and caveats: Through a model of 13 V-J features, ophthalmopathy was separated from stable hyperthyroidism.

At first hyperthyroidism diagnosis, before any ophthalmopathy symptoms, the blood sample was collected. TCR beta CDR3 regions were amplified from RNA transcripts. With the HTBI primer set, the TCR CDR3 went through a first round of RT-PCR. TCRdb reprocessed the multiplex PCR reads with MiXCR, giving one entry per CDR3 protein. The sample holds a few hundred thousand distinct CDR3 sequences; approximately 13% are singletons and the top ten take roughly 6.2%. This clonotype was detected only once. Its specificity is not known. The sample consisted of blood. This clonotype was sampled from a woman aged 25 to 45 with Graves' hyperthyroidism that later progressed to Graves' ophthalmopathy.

The CDR3 DNA is TGCAGTGCTAGAGCCCCAGCTGAAGCTTTCTTT. Encoded protein: CSARAPAEAFF. This chain connects TRBV20-1 to TRBJ1-1, with D unclear. The CDR3 covers 11 residues. V gave up 1 base and J gave up 6 bases, with 6 bases separating them. Looked up from germline, CDR1 is DFQATT and CDR2 is SNEGSKA (reference sequence).